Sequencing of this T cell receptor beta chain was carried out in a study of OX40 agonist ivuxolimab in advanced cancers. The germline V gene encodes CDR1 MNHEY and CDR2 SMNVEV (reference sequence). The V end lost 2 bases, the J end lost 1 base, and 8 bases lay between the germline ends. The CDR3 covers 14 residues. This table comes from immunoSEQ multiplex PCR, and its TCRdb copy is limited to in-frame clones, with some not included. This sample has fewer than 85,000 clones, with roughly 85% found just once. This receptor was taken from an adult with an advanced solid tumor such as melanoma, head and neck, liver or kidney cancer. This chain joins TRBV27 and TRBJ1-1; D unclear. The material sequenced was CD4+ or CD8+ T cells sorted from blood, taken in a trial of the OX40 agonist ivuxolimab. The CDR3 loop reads CASSLPGGNTEAFF. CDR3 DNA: TGTGCCAGCAGTTTACCCGGCGGGAACACTGAAGCTTTCTTT.